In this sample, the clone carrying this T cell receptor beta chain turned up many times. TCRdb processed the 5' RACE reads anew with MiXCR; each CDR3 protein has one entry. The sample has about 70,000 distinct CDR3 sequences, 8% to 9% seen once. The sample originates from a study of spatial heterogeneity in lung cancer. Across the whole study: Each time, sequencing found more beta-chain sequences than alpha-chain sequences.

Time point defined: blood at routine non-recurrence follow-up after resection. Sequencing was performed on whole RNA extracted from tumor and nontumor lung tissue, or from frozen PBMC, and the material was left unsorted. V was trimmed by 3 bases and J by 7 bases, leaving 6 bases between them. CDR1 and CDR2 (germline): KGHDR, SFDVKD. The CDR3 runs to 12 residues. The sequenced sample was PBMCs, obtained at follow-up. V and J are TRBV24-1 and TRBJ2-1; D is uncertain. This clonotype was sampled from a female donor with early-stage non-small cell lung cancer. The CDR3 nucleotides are TGTGCCACCAGTGATCCACGGAATGAGCAGTTCTTC. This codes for CATSDPRNEQFF.